This entry lists 20 T cell receptor beta chains sequenced from one sample in a study of blood T cell repertoires in COVID-19. Clones were read by immunoSEQ multiplex PCR, and TCRdb kept only the in-frame ones, dropping some. In the table there are under 20,000 clones, 85% to 95% of which are singletons. Sequenced material: peripheral blood. The receptors were gathered from a human donor in a cohort sampled during active COVID-19.

The chain employs TRBV6-6 and TRBJ2-7; 9 positions agree with TRBD2. Germline-derived CDR1 and CDR2 are MNHNY and SVGAGI (reference sequence). CDR3 size: 16 residues. The V segment lost 2 bases and the J segment 0 bases; nucleotides outside the gene matches: 5. DNA for the CDR3: TGTGCCAGCAGTTACCCCACTAGCGGGCACTCCTACGAGCAGTACTTC. It encodes CASSYPTSGHSYEQYF.

The V gene is TRBV5-1, the J gene TRBJ2-7; tentatively, D is TRBD1 (5 bases). V lost 0 bases, J lost 6 bases, and 10 bases lay in between. The germline V gene encodes CDR1 SGHRS and CDR2 YFSETQ. CDR3 length: 13 residues. CDR3 residues: CASSLGGSGEQYF. For the CDR3, the DNA is TGCGCCAGCAGCTTGGGGGGCTCGGGCGAGCAGTACTTC.

In its sample, this clone was seen once. The chain carries TRBV2 and TRBJ1-1; D is unresolved. The V end lost 8 bases, the J end lost 6 bases, and 16 bases lay between the germline ends. Germline V gene data show CDR1 as SNHLY and CDR2 as FYNNEI. The CDR3 is 13 residues long. This CDR3 is CASCDGNFAEAFF. CDR3 in DNA: TGTGCCAGCTGCGACGGGAATTTCGCTGAAGCTTTCTTT.

This chain joins TRBV29-1 and TRBJ1-2; no clear D gene. The CDR3 has 13 residues. V was trimmed by 4 bases and J by 1 base, leaving 10 bases between them. Germline lookup yields CDR1 SQVTM and CDR2 ANQGSEA. CDR3 in DNA: TGCAGCGTTGTTGGGGAGGTTAACTATGGCTACACCTTC. Its protein is CSVVGEVNYGYTF.

The V gene is TRBV27, the J gene TRBJ2-3; 11 bases are shared with TRBD1. Germline values: CDR1 MNHEY, CDR2 SMNVEV (reference sequence). This CDR3 is built from 17 residues. The V gene end was trimmed by 5 bases and the J gene end by 4 bases; junction bases not matched to a gene: 11. The CDR3 is CASSKTGTGGGADTQYF. In DNA, the CDR3 is TGTGCCAGCAGTAAAACCGGGACAGGGGGGGGAGCAGATACGCAGTATTTT.

The sample holds a few counts of this clone. This chain uses TRBV7-9 with TRBJ2-7; no clear D gene. The CDR3 extends over 12 amino acids. V lost 3 bases, J lost 3 bases, and 6 bases lay in between. Germline V gene sequence: CDR1 SEHNR, CDR2 FQNEAQ (reference sequence). CDR3 nucleotides: TGTGCCAGCAGCTTTTTGAGCTACGAGCAGTACTTC. This translates into CASSFLSYEQYF.

V and J are TRBV3-1 (or the pseudogene TRBV3-2) and TRBJ2-5, with 15 bases identical to TRBD2. This CDR3 has 18 amino acids. Trimming removed 4 bases from V and 2 bases from J; junction bases left unmatched: 8. Per germline, CDR1 LGHDT and CDR2 YNNKEL (reference sequence). CDR3 in DNA: TGTGCCAGCAGCCGCCGAGGACTAGCGGGAGGGGGACAAGAGACCCAGTACTTC. It specifies CASSRRGLAGGGQETQYF.

This sequence joins TRBV5-1 and TRBJ1-6; 7 bases map to TRBD1. V was clipped by 4 bases and J by 7 bases; unmatched bases: 11. This CDR3 spans 16 amino acids. CDR1 and CDR2 (germline): SGHRS, YFSETQ. In DNA form, the CDR3 reads TGCGCCAGCAGCCCGTGGGGGACAGTCGGAAATTCACCCCTCCACTTT. Translating gives CASSPWGTVGNSPLHF.

The chain has TRBV6-1 and TRBJ2-1; 9 bases match TRBD2. Per the germline V gene, CDR1 is MNHNS and CDR2 is SASEGT. With 4 bases clipped from V and 6 bases from J, the junction kept 10 bases outside the gene matches. This CDR3 contains 16 residues. The CDR3 DNA is TGTGCCAGCAGTGTCTCAGTAGCGGGGGCTAGCAATGAGCAGTTCTTC. It encodes CASSVSVAGASNEQFF.

V is TRBV18 and J is TRBJ1-3; TRBD1 might be the D (6 bases). Germline-derived CDR1 and CDR2 are KGHSH and LQKENI. The CDR3 is 19 amino acids. V gave up 4 bases and J gave up 2 bases, with 24 bases separating them. The CDR3 sequence: CASSLGGGLRTLPGNTIYF. The CDR3 coding sequence is TGTGCCAGCTCACTGGGGGGGGGCCTCCGGACTCTCCCTGGAAACACCATATATTTT.

The chain combines TRBV7-8 with TRBJ1-1; possible D gene TRBD1, 5 bases. Germline CDR1 and CDR2: SGHVS and FQNEAQ. The CDR3 has 13 residues. V was trimmed by 6 bases and J by 5 bases, leaving 13 bases between them. The CDR3 loop is CASRESGGTEAFF. The CDR3 DNA follows: TGTGCCAGCAGGGAATCGGGGGGGACTGAAGCTTTCTTT.

The chain couples TRBV19 to TRBJ2-2; the match to TRBD1 covers 7 bases. With V trimmed by 2 bases and J by 5 bases, 5 bases remained unmatched. Germline values: CDR1 LNHDA, CDR2 SQIVND (reference sequence). This CDR3 contains 15 residues. The CDR3 DNA reads TGTGCCAGTAGTATAATGGAGACAGGGACCGGGGAGCTGTTTTTT. It translates to CASSIMETGTGELFF. Full variable domain (rest looked up from reference TRBV19 and TRBJ2-2): DGGITQSPKYLFRKEGQNVTLSCEQNLNHDAMYWYRQDPGQGLRLIYYSQIVNDFQKGDIAEGYSVSREKKESFPLTVTSAQKNPTAFYLCASSIMETGTGELFFGEGSRLTVL.

J is TRBJ2-7 and V is TRBV30; a weak D match, TRBD2 (6 bases). V shed 0 bases and J shed 5 bases, with 8 bases lying between them. Germline CDR1 GTSNPN, CDR2 SVGIG (reference sequence). The CDR3 sequence is 12 residues long. The CDR3 DNA is TGTGCCTGGAGTGTGGCGGGGCACGAGCAGTACTTC. Translated: CAWSVAGHEQYF.

The chain employs TRBV6-5 and TRBJ1-3; D not certain. Trimming cost V 7 bases and J 0 bases, with 13 bases left between them. This CDR3 has 15 amino acids. Germline CDR1 MNHEY, CDR2 SVGAGI. CDR3 sequence reads: CASTTDTYSGNTIYF. In DNA form, the CDR3 reads TGTGCCAGCACTACCGACACCTACTCTGGAAACACCATATATTTT.

The chain employs TRBV4-3 and TRBJ2-7; possibly TRBD2 for D (6 bases). Trimming stripped 0 bases from V and 2 bases from J, with 14 bases between. CDR3 length equals 16 residues. Germline loops: CDR1 LGHNA, CDR2 YSLEER. The chain's CDR3 is CASSQEYGSGTYEQYF. CDR3 DNA: TGCGCCAGCAGCCAAGAGTACGGTAGCGGTACCTACGAGCAGTACTTC.

V usage is TRBV3-1 (or the pseudogene TRBV3-2) and J usage is TRBJ2-1, with a tentative D call TRBD2 (6 bases). V lost 6 bases and J 6 bases, leaving 15 bases between the germline ends. The CDR3 extends over 14 amino acids. Germline V CDR1 and CDR2: LGHDT, YNNKEL (reference sequence). CDR3 DNA sequence: TGTGCCAGCAGAAAGCTCGGGGGAATCAATGAGCAGTTCTTC. Its translation is CASRKLGGINEQFF.

V and J are TRBV7-9 and TRBJ2-2; TRBD2 aligns across 10 bases. V was clipped by 5 bases and J by 4 bases; unmatched bases: 10. The CDR3 runs to 17 residues. Germline assignment: CDR1 SEHNR and CDR2 FQNEAQ (reference sequence). The CDR3 loop is CASSLSSGSLSTGELFF. The CDR3 DNA reads as TGTGCCAGCAGCCTCTCTAGCGGGAGTTTATCCACCGGGGAGCTGTTTTTT.

The V and J genes are TRBV28 and TRBJ2-7; D may be TRBD2 (5 bases). Germline V lookup: CDR1 MDHEN, CDR2 SYDVKM. Trimming stripped 5 bases from V and 4 bases from J, with 15 bases between. This CDR3 is built from 14 residues. CDR3 in DNA: TGTGCCAGCAGTACGCCAGTTACTAGGTACGAGCAGTACTTC. Translating it yields CASSTPVTRYEQYF. The full variable domain, its missing parts supplied by reference TRBV28 and TRBJ2-7, is DVKVTQSSRYLVKRTGEKVFLECVQDMDHENMFWYRQDPGLGLRLIYFSYDVKMKEKGDIPEGYSVSREKKERFSLILESASTNQTSMYLCASSTPVTRYEQYFGPGTRLTVT.

The chain links TRBV27 to TRBJ2-5; TRBD2 aligns across 11 bases. CDR1 is MNHEY, CDR2 SMNVEV, per germline (reference sequence). The CDR3 is made up of 15 amino acids. V lost 4 bases and J lost 4; bases outside the gene matches: 5. CDR3 protein: CASSSGLAGRETQYF. CDR3 nucleotides: TGTGCCAGCAGTTCAGGACTAGCGGGTCGAGAGACCCAGTACTTC.

The V and J genes are TRBV4-2 and TRBJ2-3, with 8 bases that match TRBD2. V was pared by 4 bases and J by 5 bases, with 8 bases of the junction left unmatched. From germline, CDR1 is LGHNA and CDR2 YNFKEQ. This CDR3 region has 15 residues. DNA of the CDR3: TGTGCCAGCAGCCGAGCGGGAGAAGGGGGAGATACGCAGTATTTT. It is translated as CASSRAGEGGDTQYF.